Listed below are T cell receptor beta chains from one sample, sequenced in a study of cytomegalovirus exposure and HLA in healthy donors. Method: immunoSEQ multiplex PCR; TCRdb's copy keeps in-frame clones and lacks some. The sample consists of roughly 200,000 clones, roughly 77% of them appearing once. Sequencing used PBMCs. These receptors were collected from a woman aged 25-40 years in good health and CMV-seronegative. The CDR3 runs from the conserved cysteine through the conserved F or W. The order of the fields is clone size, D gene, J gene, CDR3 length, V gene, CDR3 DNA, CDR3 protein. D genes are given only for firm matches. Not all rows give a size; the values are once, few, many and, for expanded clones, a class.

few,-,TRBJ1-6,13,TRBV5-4,TGTGCCAGCAGCTTGCCCGGGAAGTCACCCCTCCACTTT,CASSLPGKSPLHF
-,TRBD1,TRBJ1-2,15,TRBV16,TGTGCCAGCAGCCCCGGGACAGGGATTATGAGGGGCTACACCTTC,CASSPGTGIMRGYTF
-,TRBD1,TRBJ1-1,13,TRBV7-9,TGTGCCAGCAGCAACAGGGGGGACACTGAAGCTTTCTTT,CASSNRGDTEAFF
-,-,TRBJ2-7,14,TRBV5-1,TGCGCCAGCAGCGCCCGGGAAAGGAGGGGCGAGCAGTACTTC,CASSARERRGEQYF
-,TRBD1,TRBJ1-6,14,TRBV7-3,TGTGCCAGCAGCTCTGACAGGGGCAATTCACCCCTCCACTTT,CASSSDRGNSPLHF
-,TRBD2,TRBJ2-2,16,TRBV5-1,TGCGCCAGCAGCTTACTAGCGGGAGTAGGGACCGGGGAGCTGTTTTTT,CASSLLAGVGTGELFF
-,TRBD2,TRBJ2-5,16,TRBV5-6,TGTGCCAGCACCACTGTGAGTAGCGGGGGGCAAGAGACCCAGTACTTC,CASTTVSSGGQETQYF
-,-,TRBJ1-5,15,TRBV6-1,TGTGCCAGCGTGTGGGAGGGGAGGGCTAATCAGCCCCAGCATTTT,CASVWEGRANQPQHF
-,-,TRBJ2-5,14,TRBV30,TGTGCCTGGATTAGAACAGGGCTCTCGGAGACCCAGTACTTC,CAWIRTGLSETQYF
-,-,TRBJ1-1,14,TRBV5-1,TGCGCCAGCAGGTATCCTGCAGGGGCCACTGAAGCTTTCTTT,CASRYPAGATEAFF
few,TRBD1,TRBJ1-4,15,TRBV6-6,TGTGCCAGCAGTTACTCGGGACAGGGTAATGAAAAACTGTTTTTT,CASSYSGQGNEKLFF
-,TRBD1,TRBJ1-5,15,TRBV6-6,TGTGCCAGCAGAAAGGACAGGACGAACAATCAGCCCCAGCATTTT,CASRKDRTNNQPQHF
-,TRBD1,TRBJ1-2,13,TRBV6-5,TGTGCCAGCAGCCGGGACAGGGGGTATGGCTACACCTTC,CASSRDRGYGYTF
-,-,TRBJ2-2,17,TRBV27,TGTGCCAGCAGTTTATGGTTAACAGGGCTGAACACCGGGGAGCTGTTTTTT,CASSLWLTGLNTGELFF
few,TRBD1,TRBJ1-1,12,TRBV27,TGTGCCAGCACTGACAGGGGAACTGAAGCTTTCTTT,CASTDRGTEAFF
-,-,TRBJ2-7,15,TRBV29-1,TGCAGCGTTGAAGAGTTCACCAGGGGAAGTTACGAGCAGTACTTC,CSVEEFTRGSYEQYF
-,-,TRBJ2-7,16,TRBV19,TGTGCCAGTAGCACACCGACTAGGGGCAGGACCTACGAGCAGTACTTC,CASSTPTRGRTYEQYF
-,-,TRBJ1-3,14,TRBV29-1,TGCAGCGTTTCGGACAGTGACTCTGGAAACACCATATATTTT,CSVSDSDSGNTIYF
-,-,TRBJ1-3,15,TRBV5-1,TGCGCCAGCAGCCCCCTCAGGGACTCTGGAAACACCATATATTTT,CASSPLRDSGNTIYF
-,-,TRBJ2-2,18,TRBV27,TGTGCCAGCAGTTCAACCTTTACAGGGTTTGGTGACACCGGGGAGCTGTTTTTT,CASSSTFTGFGDTGELFF
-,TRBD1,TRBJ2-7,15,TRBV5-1,TGCGCCAGCAGAGGGGGACAGGGGGTTTCCTACGAGCAGTACTTC,CASRGGQGVSYEQYF
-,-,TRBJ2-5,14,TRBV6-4,TGTGCCAGCAGTCCCGACAGGACCCTCGGGACCCAGTACTTC,CASSPDRTLGTQYF
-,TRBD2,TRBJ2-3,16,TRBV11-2,TGTGCCAGCAGCTTAGCAGTCAGCGGGAGAATGGATACGCAGTATTTT,CASSLAVSGRMDTQYF
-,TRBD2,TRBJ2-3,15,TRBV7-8,TGTGCCAGCAGCTTAGATCGACTAGCAACAGATACGCAGTATTTT,CASSLDRLATDTQYF
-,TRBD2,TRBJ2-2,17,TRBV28,TGTGCCAGCACCACCCCTCTAGCGGGGGAGAACACCGGGGAGCTGTTTTTT,CASTTPLAGENTGELFF
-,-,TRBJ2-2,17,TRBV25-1,TGTGCCAGCAGTGAATTCCTCGGGAACAGTAACACCGGGGAGCTGTTTTTT,CASSEFLGNSNTGELFF
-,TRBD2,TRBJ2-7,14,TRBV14,TGTGCCAGCAGCCAGCCGGGACTAGGGTACGAGCAGTACTTC,CASSQPGLGYEQYF
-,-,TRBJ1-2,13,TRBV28,TGTGCCAGCAATCCACAGGGTAACTATGGCTACACCTTC,CASNPQGNYGYTF
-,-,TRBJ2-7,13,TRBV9,TGTGCCAGCAGCGTAGCGGGGGGCCACGAGCAGTACTTC,CASSVAGGHEQYF
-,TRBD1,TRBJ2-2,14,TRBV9,TGTGCCAGCAGGGCAGGGGGCGACACCGGGGAGCTGTTTTTT,CASRAGGDTGELFF
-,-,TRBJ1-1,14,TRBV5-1,TGCGCCAGCAGCTTGGTAGCGTACGGCACTGAAGCTTTCTTT,CASSLVAYGTEAFF
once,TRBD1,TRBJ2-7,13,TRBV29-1,TGCAGCGCCCGGGACAGGGGGGTCCACGAGCAGTACTTC,CSARDRGVHEQYF
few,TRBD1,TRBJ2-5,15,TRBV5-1,TGCGCCAGCAGTCCCGGACAGGGTGTTAGGTTGACCCAGTACTTC,CASSPGQGVRLTQYF
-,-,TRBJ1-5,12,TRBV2,TGTGCCAGCTCTCGGGAACATCAGCCCCAGCATTTT,CASSREHQPQHF
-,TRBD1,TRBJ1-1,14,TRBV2,TGTGCCAGCAGTAGAGACAGGGCGAACACTGAAGCTTTCTTT,CASSRDRANTEAFF
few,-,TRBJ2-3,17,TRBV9,TGTGCCAGCAGCGTAGAGATCCGGCTAGGGGTATTAGATACGCAGTATTTT,CASSVEIRLGVLDTQYF
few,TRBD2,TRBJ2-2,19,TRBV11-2,TGTGCCAGCAGCTCCACGCGGACTAGCGGGAGAAGTAATGCCGGGGAGCTGTTTTTT,CASSSTRTSGRSNAGELFF
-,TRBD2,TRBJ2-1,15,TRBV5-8,TGTGCCAGCAGCTTGGAACTAGCGGGTAACAATGAGCAGTTCTTC,CASSLELAGNNEQFF
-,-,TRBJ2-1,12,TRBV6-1,TGTGCCAGCAGTGCGGGGGGCCTTGAGCAGTTCTTC,CASSAGGLEQFF
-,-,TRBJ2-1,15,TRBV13,TGTGCCAGCAGCCAACTCGTCATGGGGCCGTTTGAGCAGTTCTTC,CASSQLVMGPFEQFF
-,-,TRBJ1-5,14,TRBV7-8,TGTGCCAGCAGCTTCAGGGCCGGAGGGCAGCCCCAGCATTTT,CASSFRAGGQPQHF
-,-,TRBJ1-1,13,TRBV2,TGTGCCAGCACCCTAGGGGAGGGCACTGAAGCTTTCTTT,CASTLGEGTEAFF
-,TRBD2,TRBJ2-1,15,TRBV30,TGTGCCTGGAGGGGGACTAGCGGGCGGCAGGGTGAGCAGTTCTTC,CAWRGTSGRQGEQFF
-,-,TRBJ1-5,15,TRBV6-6,TGTGCCAGCACCCTGCTGGAGGTGGGCAATCAGCCCCAGCATTTT,CASTLLEVGNQPQHF
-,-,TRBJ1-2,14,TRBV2,TGTGCCAGCAGCAAGGGAGGTTCTAACTATGGCTACACCTTC,CASSKGGSNYGYTF
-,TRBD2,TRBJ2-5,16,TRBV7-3,TGTGCCAGCAGCGAGCTCGGTAGCGGGGGGGCGGAGACCCAGTACTTC,CASSELGSGGAETQYF
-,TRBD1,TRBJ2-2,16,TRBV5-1,TGCGCCAGCAGCTTGGCCCAGGACAGGGTTGGTCGGGAGCTGTTTTTT,CASSLAQDRVGRELFF
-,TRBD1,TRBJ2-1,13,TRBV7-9,TGTGCCAGCAGCTGGGCAGGGGGCAATGAGCAGTTCTTC,CASSWAGGNEQFF
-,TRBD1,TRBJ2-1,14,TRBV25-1,TGTGCCAGCAGTGTGGGGACAGGGATCAATGAGCAGTTCTTC,CASSVGTGINEQFF
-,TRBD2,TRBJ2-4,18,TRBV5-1,TGCGCCAGCAGCACCGGACTAGCGGGGGCTTTAGCCAAAAACATTCAGTACTTC,CASSTGLAGALAKNIQYF
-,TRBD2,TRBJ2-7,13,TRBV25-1,TGTGCCAGCTGTAGCGGGGGCTCCTACGAGCAGTACTTC,CASCSGGSYEQYF
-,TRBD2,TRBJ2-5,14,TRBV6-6,TGTGCCAGCGGGACCAGACTAGCACAAGAGACCCAGTACTTC,CASGTRLAQETQYF
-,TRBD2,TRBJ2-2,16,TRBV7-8,TGTGCCAGCAGCCGGAATAGCGGGATTAACACCGGGGAGCTGTTTTTT,CASSRNSGINTGELFF
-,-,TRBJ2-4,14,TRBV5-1,TGCGCCAGCAGCTTAGGGGGATCCAAAAACATTCAGTACTTC,CASSLGGSKNIQYF